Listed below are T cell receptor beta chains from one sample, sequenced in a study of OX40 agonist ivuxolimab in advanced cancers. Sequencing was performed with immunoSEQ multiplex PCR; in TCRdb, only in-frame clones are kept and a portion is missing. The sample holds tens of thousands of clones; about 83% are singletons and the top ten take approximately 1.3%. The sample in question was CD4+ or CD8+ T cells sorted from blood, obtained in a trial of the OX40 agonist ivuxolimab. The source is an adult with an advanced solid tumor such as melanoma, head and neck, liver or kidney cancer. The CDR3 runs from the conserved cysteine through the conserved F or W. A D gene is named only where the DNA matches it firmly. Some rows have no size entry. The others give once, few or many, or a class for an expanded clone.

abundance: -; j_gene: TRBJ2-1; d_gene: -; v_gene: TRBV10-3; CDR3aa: CAISESKEDYSNEQFF; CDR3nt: TGTGCCATCAGTGAGTCAAAGGAGGACTATTCCAATGAGCAGTTCTTC
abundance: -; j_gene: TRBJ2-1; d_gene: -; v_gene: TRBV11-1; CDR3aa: CASSLVSDNEQFF; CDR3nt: TGTGCCAGCAGCTTAGTGTCTGACAATGAGCAGTTCTTC
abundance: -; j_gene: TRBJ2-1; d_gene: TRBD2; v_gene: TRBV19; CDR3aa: CASSIGGLAGSDEQFF; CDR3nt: TGTGCCAGTAGTATAGGGGGACTAGCGGGAAGCGATGAGCAGTTCTTC
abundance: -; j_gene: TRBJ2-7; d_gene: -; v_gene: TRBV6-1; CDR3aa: CASSQGMSPGDEQYF; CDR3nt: TGTGCCAGCAGTCAAGGCATGAGCCCTGGGGACGAGCAGTACTTC
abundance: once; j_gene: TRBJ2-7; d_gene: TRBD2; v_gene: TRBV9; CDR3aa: CASSVGTSGRAYEQYF; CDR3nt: TGTGCCAGCAGCGTCGGGACTAGCGGGAGGGCCTACGAGCAGTACTTC
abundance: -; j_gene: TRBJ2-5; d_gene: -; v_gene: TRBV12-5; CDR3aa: CASGAGETQYF; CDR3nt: TGTGCTAGTGGGGCCGGGGAGACCCAGTACTTC
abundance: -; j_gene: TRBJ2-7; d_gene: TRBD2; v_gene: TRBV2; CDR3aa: CATENPGLAGGNYEQYF; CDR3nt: TGTGCCACCGAAAACCCGGGACTAGCGGGAGGAAACTACGAGCAGTACTTC
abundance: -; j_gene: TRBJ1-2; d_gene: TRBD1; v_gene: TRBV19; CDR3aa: CASSTLDRVVEGYTF; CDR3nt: TGTGCCAGTAGTACCTTGGACAGGGTCGTCGAGGGCTACACCTTC
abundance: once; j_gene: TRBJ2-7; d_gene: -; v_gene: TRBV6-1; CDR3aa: CASRGIDEQYF; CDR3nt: TGTGCCAGCAGGGGCATCGACGAGCAGTACTTC
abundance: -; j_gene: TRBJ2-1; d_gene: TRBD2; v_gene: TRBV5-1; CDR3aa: CASSPVAGGGGEQFF; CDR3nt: TGCGCCAGCAGCCCTGTAGCGGGAGGAGGCGGTGAGCAGTTCTTC
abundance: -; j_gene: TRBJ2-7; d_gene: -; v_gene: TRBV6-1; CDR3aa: CAIGLPLYEQYF; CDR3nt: TGTGCCATCGGACTACCTCTCTACGAGCAGTACTTC
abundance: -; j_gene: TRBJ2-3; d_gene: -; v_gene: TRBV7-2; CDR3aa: CASSSTASRDTQYF; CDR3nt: TGTGCCAGCAGCTCCACAGCTTCTCGAGATACGCAGTATTTT
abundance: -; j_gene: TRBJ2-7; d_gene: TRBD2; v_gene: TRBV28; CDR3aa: CASRVTSGNSYEQYF; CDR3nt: TGTGCCAGCAGAGTAACTAGCGGGAACTCCTACGAGCAGTACTTC
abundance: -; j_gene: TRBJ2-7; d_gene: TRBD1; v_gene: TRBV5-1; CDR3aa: CASSPGTGGLEQYF; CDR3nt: TGCGCCAGCAGCCCGGGGACAGGGGGCCTCGAGCAGTACTTC
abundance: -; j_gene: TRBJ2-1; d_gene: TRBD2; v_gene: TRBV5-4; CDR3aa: CASSGLAGVNEQFF; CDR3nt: TGTGCCAGCAGCGGACTAGCGGGAGTCAATGAGCAGTTCTTC
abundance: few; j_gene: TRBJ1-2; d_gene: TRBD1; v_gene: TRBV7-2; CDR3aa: CASSPIRGQGNGYTF; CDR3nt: TGTGCCAGCAGCCCTATTAGGGGACAGGGAAACGGCTACACCTTC
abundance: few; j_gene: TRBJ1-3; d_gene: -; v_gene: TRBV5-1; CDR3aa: CASSLGGASGNTIYF; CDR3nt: TGCGCCAGCAGCTTGGGAGGAGCGTCTGGGAACACCATATATTTT
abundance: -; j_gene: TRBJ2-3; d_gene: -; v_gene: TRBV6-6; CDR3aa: CASSYSYGVSTDTQYF; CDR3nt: TGTGCCAGCAGTTACTCGTATGGGGTCAGCACAGATACGCAGTATTTT
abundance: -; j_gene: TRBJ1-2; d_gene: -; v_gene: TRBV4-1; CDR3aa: CASSQEGDYGYTF; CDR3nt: TGCGCCAGCAGCCAAGAAGGGGACTATGGCTACACCTTC
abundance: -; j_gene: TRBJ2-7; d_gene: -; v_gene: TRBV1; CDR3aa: CTSSQDKPRQVHPYF; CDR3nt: TGCACCAGCAGCCAAGATAAGCCTAGGCAGGTGCATCCGTACTTC
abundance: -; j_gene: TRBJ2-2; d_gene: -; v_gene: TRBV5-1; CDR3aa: CASSLGAGTGELFF; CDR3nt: TGCGCCAGCAGCTTGGGAGCAGGCACCGGGGAGCTGTTTTTT
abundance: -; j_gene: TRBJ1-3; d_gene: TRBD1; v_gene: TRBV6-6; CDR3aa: CASTPTGLVGNTIYF; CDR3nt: TGTGCCAGCACCCCGACAGGGTTGGTCGGAAACACCATATATTTT
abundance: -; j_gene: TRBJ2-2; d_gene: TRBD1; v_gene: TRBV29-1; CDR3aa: CSAGGAGTGMMGTGELFF; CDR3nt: TGCAGCGCCGGGGGCGCTGGGACAGGGATGATGGGGACCGGGGAGCTGTTTTTT
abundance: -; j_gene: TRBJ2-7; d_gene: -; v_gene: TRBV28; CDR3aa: CASSLPTSTISYEQYF; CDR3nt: TGTGCCAGCAGTTTACCGACATCTACTATCTCCTACGAGCAGTACTTC
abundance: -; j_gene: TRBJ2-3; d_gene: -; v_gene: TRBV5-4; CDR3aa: CASSLAPGDTQYF; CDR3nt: TGTGCCAGCAGCTTGGCCCCAGGAGATACGCAGTATTTT
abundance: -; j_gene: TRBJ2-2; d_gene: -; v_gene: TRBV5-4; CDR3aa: CASSPSVGTGELFF; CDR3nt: TGTGCCAGCAGCCCTAGCGTGGGAACCGGGGAGCTGTTTTTT
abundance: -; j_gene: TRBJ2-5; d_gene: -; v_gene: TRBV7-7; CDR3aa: CASSSTVMGFGQETQYF; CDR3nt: TGTGCCAGCAGCTCAACGGTTATGGGATTCGGCCAAGAGACCCAGTACTTC